This T cell receptor beta chain originates from a study of beta chain features in type 1 diabetes. This clone was recorded many times. Expressed TCRB transcripts were sequenced because the entire RNA isolate underwent reverse transcription. Data came from immunoSEQ multiplex PCR; TCRdb stores just in-frame clones and leaves some out. The table includes 300,000 to 350,000 clones, 14% detected once. Each sorted fraction was over 95% pure. The germline gives CDR1 ENHRY, CDR2 SYGVKD. Trimming cost V 4 bases and J 1 base; bases outside gene matches: 2. This CDR3 spans 14 amino acids. The chain employs TRBV10-3 and TRBJ1-1, with 8 positions matching TRBD1. The sequencing sample was made of central memory CD4+ T cells from blood. This TCR was sampled from a man aged 30 to 39 in good health. The CDR3 DNA sequence: TGTGCCATCAGTGTGGGACAGGAGAACACTGAAGCTTTCTTT. Translated: CAISVGQENTEAFF.